Listed here are 27 T cell receptor beta chains from one sample, sequenced in a study of blood T cell repertoires in COVID-19. The method was immunoSEQ multiplex PCR; TCRdb's version includes in-frame clones alone and lacks a portion of them. The sample includes about 160,000 clones, approximately 80% of them seen just once. Sequencing input: peripheral blood. All receptors derive from a man aged 70-80 years with acute or convalescent COVID-19.

The V gene is TRBV11-2, the J gene TRBJ2-1, with TRBD2 matching 14 bases. The CDR3 is 15 residues long. Germline lookup yields CDR1 SGHAT and CDR2 FQNNGV. The ends lost 5 bases at V and 9 bases at J; junction bases unmatched: 6. CDR3 DNA sequence: TGTGCCAGCAGCCCGGGACTAGCGGGAGCGGGTGAGCAGTTCTTC. This encodes CASSPGLAGAGEQFF.

V gene TRBV5-1 combines with J gene TRBJ1-1, with 7 bases matching TRBD1. CDR1 and CDR2 (germline): SGHRS, YFSETQ. Germline trimming cut 4 bases from V and 4 bases from J; bases unmatched to any gene: 19. CDR3 size: 18 residues. The CDR3 DNA reads as TGCGCCAGCAGCCCACCCGTTTTAGGGGGCGCAGGGAGCACTGAAGCTTTCTTT. Amino acids: CASSPPVLGGAGSTEAFF.

This clone was observed a single time. V and J are TRBV2 and TRBJ2-2, with TRBD1 matching over 11 bases. Trimming removed 6 bases from V and 5 bases from J; junction bases left unmatched: 5. This CDR3 spans 15 amino acids. CDR1 and CDR2 (germline): SNHLY, FYNNEI. The DNA of the CDR3 is TGTGCCAGCAGGGAGGACAGGGGGCGTACCGGGGAGCTGTTTTTT. This translates into CASREDRGRTGELFF.

J is TRBJ2-5 and V is TRBV7-6, with 12 bases lining up with TRBD2. Germline V gene sequence: CDR1 SGHVS, CDR2 FNYEAQ. V shed 1 base, J shed 4 bases, and the junction held 10 bases outside the gene matches. The CDR3 has 18 amino acids. CDR3 in amino acids: CASSLGRTSGEYGETQYF. The CDR3 DNA reads as TGTGCCAGCAGCTTAGGACGGACTAGCGGGGAGTATGGAGAGACCCAGTACTTC. Full variable domain (remainder filled in from reference TRBV7-6 and TRBJ2-5): GAGVSQSPRYKVTKRGQDVALRCDPISGHVSLYWYRQALGQGPEFLTYFNYEAQQDKSGLPNDRFSAERPEGSISTLTIQRTEQRDSAMYRCASSLGRTSGEYGETQYFGPGTRLLVL.

This clone showed up just once. The chain recombines TRBV19 with TRBJ2-2; 8 nucleotides align to TRBD1. The CDR3 contains 14 residues. The germline V gene has CDR1 LNHDA and CDR2 SQIVND (reference sequence). V lost 6 bases and J lost 3; bases outside the gene matches: 3. The CDR3 region is CASRMTGDTGELFF. Written as DNA, the CDR3 is TGTGCCAGTAGAATGACAGGGGACACCGGGGAGCTGTTTTTT.

The genes are TRBV7-6 and TRBJ2-7; a weak D match, TRBD1 (5 bases). Germline loops: CDR1 SGHVS, CDR2 FNYEAQ. Trimming cost V 5 bases and J 0 bases, with 17 bases left between them. The CDR3 contains 16 residues. DNA of the CDR3: TGTGCCAGCAGCCCAAGTAGTAGGGGAAGCTCCTACGAGCAGTACTTC. Protein product: CASSPSSRGSSYEQYF.

This chain connects TRBV6-6 to TRBJ2-6, with D perhaps matching TRBD2 (5 bases). Deletions cut 5 bases from V and 0 bases from J, with 20 bases between. Per the germline V gene, CDR1 is MNHNY and CDR2 is SVGAGI (reference sequence). The CDR3 spans 19 residues. Here the CDR3 DNA reads TGTGCCAGCAGTCCACTTTTTTCGGGGAGTGTCTCTGGGGCCAACGTCCTGACTTTC. The encoded protein is CASSPLFSGSVSGANVLTF.

This rearrangement joins TRBV14 to TRBJ2-3; 9 nucleotides agree with TRBD1. The germline V gene encodes CDR1 SGHDN and CDR2 FVKESK. CDR3 length: 13 residues. V shed 4 bases, J shed 9 bases, and the junction held 5 bases outside the gene matches. The CDR3 spells CASSPGQGGTQYF. CDR3 coding DNA: TGTGCCAGCAGCCCGGGACAGGGAGGAACGCAGTATTTT.

The chain uses TRBV6-5 and TRBJ2-1, with D perhaps matching TRBD1 (5 bases). This CDR3 contains 14 residues. Germline values: CDR1 MNHEY, CDR2 SVGAGI. Trimming left V 6 bases short and J 0 bases short, with 9 bases between. The CDR3 sequence: CASSDRSSYNEQFF. The DNA for the CDR3 is TGTGCCAGCAGCGACAGAAGCTCCTACAATGAGCAGTTCTTC.

The table lists this clone with a count of one. V and J are TRBV7-3 and TRBJ2-3; D is ambiguous. Germline V CDR1 and CDR2: SGHTA, FQGTGA. The CDR3 extends over 15 amino acids. V lost 6 bases and J 6 bases, leaving 19 bases between the germline ends. The CDR3 nucleotides read TGTGCCAGCAGTTTAGACCCCCTAGGTGCGGATACGCAGTATTTT. It encodes CASSLDPLGADTQYF. The full variable domain, its missing parts supplied by reference TRBV7-3 and TRBJ2-3, is GAGVSQTPSNKVTEKGKYVELRCDPISGHTALYWYRQSLGQGPEFLIYFQGTGAADDSGLPNDRFFAVRPEGSVSTLKIQRTERGDSAVYLCASSLDPLGADTQYFGPGTRLTVL.

The chain employs TRBV7-3 and TRBJ2-3; D possibly corresponds to TRBD2 (7 bases). This CDR3 contains 14 residues. Germline assignment: CDR1 SGHTA and CDR2 FQGTGA. Trimming removed 4 bases from V and 8 bases from J, with 16 bases in between. CDR3 bases: TGTGCCAGCAGCTCCGGGGGAGGGGGAGGTACGCAGTATTTT. Protein: CASSSGGGGGTQYF. The variable domain in full, with the rest retrieved from reference TRBV7-3 and TRBJ2-3, is GAGVSQTPSNKVTEKGKYVELRCDPISGHTALYWYRQSLGQGPEFLIYFQGTGAADDSGLPNDRFFAVRPEGSVSTLKIQRTERGDSAVYLCASSSGGGGGTQYFGPGTRLTVL.

V usage is TRBV5-1 and J usage is TRBJ2-1; TRBD2 aligns across 12 bases. This CDR3 has 16 amino acids. Trimming cost V 4 bases and J 9 bases; bases outside gene matches: 11. Germline CDR1 is SGHRS and CDR2 is YFSETQ. The CDR3 reads CASSPTTSGRLSEQFF. CDR3 nucleotide sequence: TGCGCCAGCAGCCCGACGACTAGCGGGAGATTAAGTGAGCAGTTCTTC.

The rearrangement links TRBV7-6 to TRBJ2-7, with 7 bases aligning to TRBD1. After removal of 5 bases from V and 4 bases from J, the junction contained 14 bases not matched to a gene. The germline CDR1 and CDR2 sequences are SGHVS and FNYEAQ. CDR3 length: 16 amino acids. The CDR3 DNA sequence: TGTGCCAGCAGCCCTCGGACCGGTTTACAGGGGTACGAGCAGTACTTC. Translation: CASSPRTGLQGYEQYF.

The rearrangement uses TRBV19 and TRBJ2-3; possibly TRBD1 for D (6 bases). The CDR3 has 16 amino acids. V was cut by 4 bases and J by 4 bases, with 18 bases left in between. The V gene's germline CDR1 is LNHDA and CDR2 SQIVND (reference sequence). Here the CDR3 reads CASSTQGTRLADTQYF. The CDR3 DNA is TGTGCCAGTAGTACTCAGGGGACCAGACTTGCAGATACGCAGTATTTT.

The genes are TRBV18 and TRBJ1-2; D not resolved. There are 14 residues in the CDR3. Trimming removed 0 bases at V and 4 bases at J, with 9 bases between. From germline, CDR1 is KGHSH and CDR2 LQKENI. The CDR3 nucleotides read TGTGCCAGCTCACCACCGCCCAGAAGCTATGGCTACACCTTC. It yields the protein CASSPPPRSYGYTF.

The rearrangement uses TRBV5-1 and TRBJ2-5, with TRBD2 as a possible D gene (6 bases). Trimming took 2 bases from V and 1 from J, leaving 15 bases between them. The CDR3 extends over 16 amino acids. The V gene's germline CDR1 is SGHRS and CDR2 YFSETQ. The CDR3 region is CASSFFRGSIQETQYF. CDR3 sequence (DNA): TGCGCCAGCAGCTTCTTTCGGGGGTCCATCCAAGAGACCCAGTACTTC.

This clone turned up a few times. V and J are TRBV9 and TRBJ1-4, with TRBD1 as a possible D gene (5 bases). Trimming left V 3 bases short and J 1 base short, with 10 bases between. This CDR3 region has 15 residues. Germline V lookup: CDR1 SGDLS, CDR2 YYNGEE. DNA for the CDR3: TGTGCCAGCAGCGGGACATCAGGAACTAATGAAAAACTGTTTTTT. It encodes CASSGTSGTNEKLFF.

The V and J genes are TRBV4-1 and TRBJ1-3, with D unclear. V was shortened by 1 base and J by 3 bases, with 10 bases between the two germline ends. This CDR3 is built from 15 residues. Germline CDR1 and CDR2: MGHRA and YSYEKL. The CDR3 loop is CASSQAPGIGNTIYF. CDR3 nucleotide sequence: TGCGCCAGCAGCCAAGCGCCGGGAATTGGAAACACCATATATTTT.

The chain links TRBV18 to TRBJ2-3, with D perhaps matching TRBD1 (6 bases). Per the germline V gene, CDR1 is KGHSH and CDR2 is LQKENI. The V and J ends lost 3 bases and 4 bases respectively, with 14 bases between them. The CDR3 is 15 residues long. CDR3 residues: CASSPRAGVPDTQYF. The CDR3 nucleotides are TGTGCCAGCTCACCCCGGGCAGGGGTCCCAGATACGCAGTATTTT.

The gene calls are TRBV9 and TRBJ1-5, with a weak D call TRBD1 (5 bases). The CDR3 is 13 residues long. V was trimmed by 5 bases and J by 5 bases, leaving 11 bases between them. CDR1 is SGDLS, CDR2 YYNGEE, per germline. The CDR3 coding sequence is TGTGCCAGCAGTGACAGTGGTTATCAGCCCCAGCATTTT. This gives the protein CASSDSGYQPQHF.

The chain joins TRBV12-5 to TRBJ2-1, with TRBD1 matching over 9 bases. Germline CDR1 is LGHNT and CDR2 is FRNRAP. V gave up 6 bases and J gave up 9 bases; unmatched junction bases: 15. The CDR3 runs to 16 residues. This chain's CDR3 is CASGQKIRQGVSEQFF. In DNA, the CDR3 is TGTGCTAGTGGACAAAAAATCCGACAGGGGGTGAGTGAGCAGTTCTTC. The full variable domain, completed using reference TRBV12-5 and TRBJ2-1, is DARVTQTPRHKVTEMGQEVTMRCQPILGHNTVFWYRQTMMQGLELLAYFRNRAPLDDSGMPKDRFSAEMPDATLATLKIQPSEPRDSAVYFCASGQKIRQGVSEQFFGPGTRLTVL.

This chain joins TRBV5-1 and TRBJ2-5, with 9 positions matching TRBD1. V trimming: 2 bases; J trimming: 5 bases; junction bases outside the gene matches: 1. The CDR3 has 13 amino acids. Germline V gene lookup returns CDR1 SGHRS and CDR2 YFSETQ. CDR3 DNA sequence: TGCGCCAGCAGCTTTGGACAGGGGGAGACCCAGTACTTC. It specifies CASSFGQGETQYF.

J is TRBJ2-5 and V is TRBV18; 7 bases are shared with TRBD2. Unmatched junction bases numbered 9, after V lost 6 bases and J lost 2 bases. The CDR3 consists of 15 residues. Germline-derived CDR1 and CDR2 are KGHSH and LQKENI. The CDR3 spells CASSRSSSGQETQYF. CDR3 coding DNA: TGTGCCAGCTCCCGCTCTTCTAGCGGACAAGAGACCCAGTACTTC.

This sequence joins TRBV3-1 (or the pseudogene TRBV3-2) and TRBJ2-1, with TRBD2 matching 14 bases. Germline V gives CDR1 LGHDT, CDR2 YNNKEL (reference sequence). J gave up 7 bases and V 4 bases, and 3 bases lay outside the gene matches. The CDR3 extends over 15 amino acids. CDR3 DNA: TGTGCCAGCAGCCTCGGGACTAGCGGGAGTAATGAGCAGTTCTTC. Its translation is CASSLGTSGSNEQFF.

The J gene is TRBJ2-5, the V gene TRBV5-1; 9 bases map to TRBD2. J was trimmed by 1 base and V by 1 base; bases with no gene match: 5. This CDR3 is 16 amino acids long. Germline loops: CDR1 SGHRS, CDR2 YFSETQ. In DNA form, the CDR3 reads TGCGCCAGCAGCTTGTTGGTAGCGGGGGCCCAAGAGACCCAGTACTTC. Amino acids: CASSLLVAGAQETQYF.

The V gene is TRBV6-2 or TRBV6-3, the J gene TRBJ2-7, with 8 bases matching TRBD2. The CDR3 totals 13 residues. V gave up 0 bases and J gave up 6 bases; unmatched junction bases: 1. The V gene's germline CDR1 is MNHEY and CDR2 SVGEGT. The CDR3 sequence is CASSYSRGGEQYF. DNA of the CDR3: TGTGCCAGCAGTTACTCTCGGGGGGGCGAGCAGTACTTC.

This clone was picked up a small number of times. Other nucleotide sequences from this sample produce the same CDR3. V gene TRBV5-1 combines with J gene TRBJ1-2; weak D call: TRBD1 (5 bases). The CDR3 contains 16 residues. CDR1 SGHRS and CDR2 YFSETQ come from the germline V gene. Between the trimmed V and J ends, which lost 0 bases and 1 base, there was a span of 13 bases. This CDR3 is CASSLARQGDNYGYTF. Here the CDR3 DNA reads TGCGCCAGCAGCTTGGCTCGCCAGGGTGATAACTATGGCTACACCTTC.